The 24 T cell receptor beta chains below come from one sample, sequenced in a study of blood T cells in healthy people across ages. The second PCR ran roughly 6 to 11 cycles with a sample-barcoded 5' primer and J-beta primers. TCRdb passed the 5' RACE reads through MiXCR, listing each CDR3 protein once. The sample yields about 780,000 distinct CDR3 sequences, about half seen once. Sequencing was done on a sample of blood. Every receptor here comes from a man older than 75 in good health.

The chain is built from TRBV30 and TRBJ2-1; 9 nucleotides match TRBD1. Germline CDR1 GTSNPN, CDR2 SVGIG (reference sequence). The CDR3 contains 15 residues. The V gene end was trimmed by 3 bases and the J gene end by 8 bases; junction bases not matched to a gene: 11. CDR3 DNA: TGTGCCTGGAGAGATCCGGGACAGGGATCCCATGAGCAGTTCTTC. Amino acids: CAWRDPGQGSHEQFF.

This clonotype was seen at least ten times. This rearrangement joins TRBV12-3 or TRBV12-4 to TRBJ2-5, with TRBD2 identical over 8 bases. This CDR3 has 17 residues. V shed 5 bases and J 11 bases; nucleotides not matched to a gene: 22. In DNA form, the CDR3 reads TGTGCCAGCAGTGCAAAACTAGCGGTCTTATTCTACGATGAGCAGTACTTC. Amino acids: CASSAKLAVLFYDEQYF.

This clonotype appeared a few times. The CDR3 DNA follows: TGCGCCAGCAGCTTACTCGGGACTTATACAGATACGCAGTATTTT. Its translation is CASSLLGTYTDTQYF. The V and J genes are TRBV5-1 and TRBJ2-3, with D possibly TRBD2 on 6 matching bases. This CDR3 has 15 residues. Germline assignment: CDR1 SGHRS and CDR2 YFSETQ. Trimming took 2 bases from V and 3 from J, leaving 13 bases between them.

The rearrangement joins TRBV7-9 to TRBJ2-5, with D tentatively TRBD2 (6 bases). V was trimmed by 2 bases and J by 11 bases, leaving 21 bases between them. This CDR3 is built from 15 residues. Germline V CDR1 and CDR2: SEHNR, FQNEAQ (reference sequence). CDR3 in DNA: TGTGCCAGCAGCTTAATACAGCGGGTGGGCGATGAGCAGTACTTC. Translation: CASSLIQRVGDEQYF.

This clonotype showed up just a few times. The V call is TRBV30, the J call TRBJ1-1, with D uncertain. CDR1 is GTSNPN, CDR2 SVGIG, per germline (reference sequence). V shed 4 bases and J shed 0 bases, with 6 bases lying between them. The length of the CDR3 is 12 residues. For the CDR3, the DNA is TGTGCCTGGAAGCGAATGAACACTGAAGCTTTCTTT. Encoded protein: CAWKRMNTEAFF.

This clonotype has just a few counts. The V gene is TRBV7-3, the J gene TRBJ2-1; TRBD2 might be the D (5 bases). Trimming removed 5 bases from V and 0 bases from J, with 14 bases in between. This CDR3 is 16 amino acids long. CDR1 and CDR2 (germline): SGHTA, FQGTGA. The CDR3: CASSPGVGYSYNEQFF. CDR3 bases: TGTGCCAGCAGCCCCGGGGTGGGGTACTCCTACAATGAGCAGTTCTTC.

The chain uses TRBV20-1 and TRBJ2-3, with 8 bases that match TRBD1. With V trimmed by 5 bases and J by 1 base, 11 bases remained unmatched. This CDR3 spans 16 amino acids. Germline V gene data show CDR1 as DFQATT and CDR2 as SNEGSKA (reference sequence). The CDR3 reads CSASDRTGWGTDTQYF. CDR3 DNA sequence: TGCAGTGCTTCCGATAGGACAGGGTGGGGCACAGATACGCAGTATTTT.

This clonotype was detected a few times. The V gene is TRBV11-2, the J gene TRBJ2-1; D gene unclear. CDR1 and CDR2 from the germline V gene are SGHAT and FQNNGV. Trimming left V 5 bases short and J 4 bases short, with 12 bases between. The CDR3 totals 14 residues. The CDR3, as DNA: TGTGCCAGCAGCCCCCAGGTCCCATACAATGAGCAGTTCTTC. It translates to CASSPQVPYNEQFF.

The CDR3 region is CASSQVSSGEQFF. CDR3 nucleotide sequence: TGTGCCAGCAGCCAAGTAAGTAGCGGAGAGCAGTTCTTC. The V and J genes are TRBV3-1 and TRBJ2-1; D perhaps matches TRBD2 (6 bases). CDR1 is LGHDT, CDR2 YNNKEL, per germline (reference sequence). The CDR3 consists of 13 residues. The V end lost 1 base, the J end lost 10 bases, and 11 bases lay between the germline ends.

The chain couples TRBV6-1 to TRBJ2-3; D gene ambiguous. The V end lost 0 bases, the J end lost 5 bases, and 6 bases lay between the germline ends. CDR3 size: 13 residues. CDR1 MNHNS and CDR2 SASEGT come from the germline V gene. The CDR3 DNA follows: TGTGCCAGCAGTGAAGCGTGGGGAGATACGCAGTATTTT. Its protein product is CASSEAWGDTQYF.

This clonotype was picked up a small number of times. The genes are TRBV11-2 and TRBJ2-2, with D perhaps TRBD1 (6 bases). Trimming pared 1 base from V and 4 bases from J, leaving 13 bases between. The germline gives CDR1 SGHAT, CDR2 FQNNGV. This CDR3 contains 16 residues. CDR3 sequence (DNA): TGTGCCAGCAGCTTAGGGGCAGGGGTCCGCACCGGGGAGCTGTTTTTT. Its protein product is CASSLGAGVRTGELFF.

The chain joins TRBV12-3 or TRBV12-4 to TRBJ2-1, with TRBD2 matching over 9 bases. This CDR3 comprises 18 residues. J lost 6 bases, V lost 5 bases, and 17 bases had no gene match. CDR3 nucleotides: TGTGCCAGCAGTCCCCCGCGGTTACCGGGACTAGCCATCAATGAGCAGTTCTTC. This translates into CASSPPRLPGLAINEQFF.

The V call is TRBV7-2, the J call TRBJ1-1; 7 bases match TRBD1. The CDR3 contains 13 residues. CDR1 and CDR2 from the germline V gene are SGHTA and FQGNSA. J gave up 10 bases and V 5 bases, and 10 bases lay outside the gene matches. The CDR3 nucleotides read TGTGCCAGCAGCCCGGACAGGAGAAGGTTAGCTTTCTTT. Its protein is CASSPDRRRLAFF.

A few counts support this clonotype. The rearrangement links TRBV24-1 to TRBJ2-7; D is tentatively TRBD1 or TRBD2 (5 bases each). The germline V gene encodes CDR1 KGHDR and CDR2 SFDVKD. The germline V and J ends were trimmed by 4 bases and 2 bases, with 14 bases remaining between them. CDR3 length: 15 amino acids. The CDR3 protein is CATSDSRDRPYEQYF. The DNA for the CDR3 is TGTGCCACCAGTGACTCCCGGGACCGACCCTACGAGCAGTACTTC.

On this clonotype: This clone may be a read error of a much larger clone one base away. This sequence joins TRBV29-1 and TRBJ1-2; weak D call: TRBD1 (5 bases). Germline V lookup: CDR1 SQVTM, CDR2 ANQGSEA. This CDR3 contains 13 residues. V lost 7 bases and J 4 bases, leaving 16 bases between the germline ends. In nucleotides, the CDR3 is TGCAGCGGTGCGGAGGGGTTGGGCTATGGCTACACCTTC. It specifies CSGAEGLGYGYTF.

The chain recombines TRBV9 with TRBJ1-1; D remains unclear. The CDR3 has 14 amino acids. The germline gives CDR1 SGDLS, CDR2 YYNGEE. The V gene lost 0 bases and the J gene lost 4 bases, with 10 bases spanning the gap. The CDR3 DNA reads TGTGCCAGCAGCGTAGGTTCCCTTGGCACTGAAGCTTTCTTT. It specifies CASSVGSLGTEAFF.

Only a few counts were recorded for this clonotype. The rearrangement joins TRBV5-1 to TRBJ2-1, with D tentatively TRBD2 (6 bases). The CDR3 runs to 21 residues. Looked up from germline, CDR1 is SGHRS and CDR2 is YFSETQ. V lost 3 bases to trimming and J lost 2 bases, with 30 bases between them. CDR3 bases: TGCGCCAGCAGCTCAGCCGGGGCGTCAAATAGCGGAGCCATTACCTACAATGAGCAGTTCTTC. Its protein product is CASSSAGASNSGAITYNEQFF.

This clonotype was counted only a few times. Here the CDR3 reads CASSILAGGIQETQYF. In DNA form, the CDR3 reads TGTGCCAGCAGTATCCTAGCGGGGGGTATCCAAGAGACCCAGTACTTC. This chain links TRBV9 with TRBJ2-5; 11 nucleotides line up with TRBD2. The CDR3 runs 16 residues. Germline V CDR1 and CDR2: SGDLS, YYNGEE. V was pared by 5 bases and J by 1 base, with 7 bases of the junction left unmatched.

The chain couples TRBV24-1 to TRBJ2-7; no clear D. Trimming took off 10 bases at V and 4 bases at J, with 19 bases between the two ends. The CDR3 contains 14 residues. The germline CDR1 and CDR2 sequences are KGHDR and SFDVKD. CDR3 sequence: CATPGPPFGYEQYF. CDR3 DNA sequence: TGTGCCACTCCGGGTCCACCATTCGGGTACGAGCAGTACTTC.

This chain uses TRBV25-1 with TRBJ2-2; D is uncertain. The CDR3 loop spans 12 amino acids. The V gene lost 4 bases and the J gene lost 5 bases, with 5 bases spanning the gap. Germline loops: CDR1 MGHDK, CDR2 SYGVNS. CDR3 sequence (DNA): TGTGCCAGCAGTGCTCCGACCGGGGAGCTGTTTTTT. Residues: CASSAPTGELFF.

DNA for the CDR3: TGTGCCAGCAGCTCCGGACAGGGTCCATGGGGGGAAAAACTGTTTTTT. It codes for CASSSGQGPWGEKLFF. The V call is TRBV5-6, the J call TRBJ1-4; 8 nucleotides agree with TRBD1. Per the germline V gene, CDR1 is SGHDT and CDR2 is YYEEEE. The CDR3 sequence is 16 residues long. V shed 3 bases and J 8 bases; nucleotides not matched to a gene: 12.

The chain combines TRBV28 with TRBJ2-1; a possible D gene is TRBD2 (6 bases). The tail of the sequence fits TRBJ2-7 better, so the J call may be wrong. CDR3 size: 15 residues. In germline, CDR1 is MDHEN, CDR2 SYDVKM. CDR3 sequence (DNA): TGTGCCAGCAGTCGCCCCGGGACGGACTACAATGAGCAGTACTTC. It is translated as CASSRPGTDYNEQYF.

The genes are TRBV20-1 and TRBJ2-1; 7 nucleotides align to TRBD2. CDR3 length: 14 residues. The junction had 7 bases not matched to a gene; V was cut back by 3 bases and J by 5 bases. The germline V gene encodes CDR1 DFQATT and CDR2 SNEGSKA (reference sequence). The CDR3 region has the DNA TGCAGTGCTAGTAACGGGAGGAACCACAATGAGCAGTTCTTC. Translation gives CSASNGRNHNEQFF.

This clonotype has more than one count but fewer than ten. V is TRBV27 and J is TRBJ2-5, with 8 bases fitting TRBD1. The CDR3 length is 13 residues. The ends lost 5 bases at V and 5 bases at J; junction bases unmatched: 4. Per germline, CDR1 MNHEY and CDR2 SMNVEV (reference sequence). DNA for the CDR3: TGTGCCAGCAGTGAGACAGGGGAGGAGACCCAGTACTTC. Translating gives CASSETGEETQYF.